Below are 7 T cell receptor beta chains sequenced from a single sample in a study of immune evolution from preneoplasia to lung adenocarcinoma. The assay was immunoSEQ multiplex PCR, and TCRdb's table has in-frame clones only and misses some. The sample has 12,000 or so clones, about 85% seen once. The sequenced sample consisted of FFPE tissue from an adenomatous hyperplasia lung lesion. Subset indicated: atypical adenomatous hyperplasia (AAH), lung preneoplasia. Receptors originate from a person aged 50-70 years with lung adenocarcinoma.

The V and J genes are TRBV30 and TRBJ2-1; TRBD1 matches at 10 bases. The germline V gene has CDR1 GTSNPN and CDR2 SVGIG (reference sequence). The CDR3 runs 16 residues. Losses at the gene ends were 2 bases for V and 2 bases for J; bases not matched to a gene: 6. The CDR3 bases are TGTGCCTGGAGTAGTTCGGGGACAGGGGCCTACAATGAGCAGTTCTTC. Translation gives CAWSSSGTGAYNEQFF.

This clone was seen just once. The chain recombines TRBV12-5 with TRBJ2-1; D is unresolved. Germline loops: CDR1 LGHNT, CDR2 FRNRAP. CDR3 length equals 13 residues. Trimming took off 2 bases at V and 10 bases at J, with 12 bases between the two ends. This CDR3 is CASGLFNRNEQFF. In DNA form, the CDR3 reads TGTGCTAGTGGTTTGTTCAATCGCAACGAGCAGTTCTTC.

The chain is built from TRBV28 and TRBJ1-2; 8 nucleotides match TRBD1. The germline V gene has CDR1 MDHEN and CDR2 SYDVKM. The CDR3 runs 16 residues. Trimming took 5 bases from V and 8 from J; bases not matched to a gene: 16. This chain's CDR3 is CASSQDRELIFGGYTF. The CDR3 region has the DNA TGTGCCAGCAGTCAGGACAGGGAACTTATCTTTGGGGGCTACACCTTC.

The chain links TRBV9 to TRBJ2-1; D is unresolved. The V end lost 4 bases, the J end lost 2 bases, and 13 bases lay between the germline ends. Looked up from germline, CDR1 is SGDLS and CDR2 is YYNGEE. The CDR3 contains 15 residues. The CDR3 DNA follows: TGTGCCAGCAGCCCCCACCGGGCTACCTACAATGAGCAGTTCTTC. Translating gives CASSPHRATYNEQFF.

The table lists this clone with a count of one. The J gene is TRBJ2-5, the V gene TRBV7-9; D gene ambiguous. Deletions cut 3 bases from V and 5 bases from J, with 13 bases between. There are 14 residues in the CDR3. The germline V gene has CDR1 SEHNR and CDR2 FQNEAQ (reference sequence). The CDR3, as DNA: TGTGCCAGCAGCTTTTTAGGTGGCCGCGAGACCCAGTACTTC. Translating it yields CASSFLGGRETQYF.

The chain has TRBV28 and TRBJ1-1, with D uncertain. CDR1 and CDR2 from the germline V gene are MDHEN and SYDVKM. Trimming took 5 bases from V and 6 from J, leaving 13 bases between them. The CDR3 runs to 13 residues. The CDR3 loop is CASSPHSWAEAFF. The CDR3 nucleotides are TGTGCCAGCAGTCCTCATTCCTGGGCTGAAGCTTTCTTT.

This clone was seen a few times. The V and J genes are TRBV7-8 and TRBJ1-1; D not certain. Trimming stripped 8 bases from V and 1 base from J, with 11 bases between. Germline V gene data show CDR1 as SGHVS and CDR2 as FQNEAQ. There are 13 residues in the CDR3. CDR3 sequence reads: CASSAQENTEAFF. The CDR3 coding sequence is TGTGCCAGCTCCGCTCAGGAGAACACTGAAGCTTTCTTT.